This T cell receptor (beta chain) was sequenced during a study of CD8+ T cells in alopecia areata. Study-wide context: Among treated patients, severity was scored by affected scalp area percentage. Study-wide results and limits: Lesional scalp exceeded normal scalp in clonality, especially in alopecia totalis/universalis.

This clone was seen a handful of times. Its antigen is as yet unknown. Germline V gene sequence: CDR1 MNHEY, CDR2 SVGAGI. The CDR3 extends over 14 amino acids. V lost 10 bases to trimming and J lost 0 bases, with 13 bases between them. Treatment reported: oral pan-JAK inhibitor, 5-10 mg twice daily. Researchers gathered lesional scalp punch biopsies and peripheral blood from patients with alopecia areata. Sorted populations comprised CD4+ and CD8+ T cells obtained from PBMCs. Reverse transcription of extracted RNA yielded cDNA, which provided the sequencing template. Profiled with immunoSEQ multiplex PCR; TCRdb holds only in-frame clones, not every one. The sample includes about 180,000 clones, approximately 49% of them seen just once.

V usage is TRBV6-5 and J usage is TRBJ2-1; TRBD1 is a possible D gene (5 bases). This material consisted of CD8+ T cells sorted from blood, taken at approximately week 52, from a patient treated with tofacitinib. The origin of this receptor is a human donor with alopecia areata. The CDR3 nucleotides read TGTGCCACCCAACCAGGGAACTCCTACAATGAGCAGTTCTTC. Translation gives CATQPGNSYNEQFF.